This passage covers 23 T cell receptor beta chains from one sample sequenced in a study of T-cell memory formation after mild COVID-19. Each CDR3 protein is one row after TCRdb ran MiXCR on the 5' RACE reads. The sample includes some 120,000 distinct CDR3 sequences, around 15% of them seen just once. Material: PBMCs or a T cell subset sorted from them (not recorded which). Source of these receptors: a man aged 18 to 29 who had mild COVID-19 (a few samples of this study predate the infection). Cell type and time point are not known.

Ten or more counts support this clonotype. The CDR3 bases are TGCAGTGCTAGGAAGAATGAGCAGTTCTTC. This sequence encodes CSARKNEQFF. The rearrangement uses TRBV20-1 and TRBJ2-1; D remains ambiguous. The CDR3 sequence is 10 residues long. Trimming took off 3 bases at V and 7 bases at J, with 4 bases between the two ends. Germline lookup yields CDR1 DFQATT and CDR2 SNEGSKA (reference sequence).

This clonotype was seen more than once but under ten times. The chain links TRBV20-1 to TRBJ1-2, with no clear D. The V end was cut by 3 bases, the J end by 2 bases, with 7 bases between. CDR1 and CDR2 from the germline V gene are DFQATT and SNEGSKA (reference sequence). This CDR3 is built from 12 residues. CDR3 DNA: TGCAGTGCTAGTACGGCGAACTATGGCTACACCTTC. Its translation is CSASTANYGYTF.

The gene calls are TRBV11-2 and TRBJ1-1, with D maybe TRBD1 (5 bases). Deletions cut 2 bases from V and 4 bases from J, with 14 bases between. The CDR3 has 15 amino acids. Germline V gene data show CDR1 as SGHAT and CDR2 as FQNNGV. The CDR3 nucleotides read TGTGCCAGCAGCTTACGGTCAGGGTCCCCCACTGAAGCTTTCTTT. It is translated as CASSLRSGSPTEAFF.

The rearrangement links TRBV7-9 to TRBJ2-1, with no clear D. The CDR3 is 14 residues long. CDR1 is SEHNR and CDR2 is FQNEAQ in the germline V gene (reference sequence). Trimming took 5 bases from V and 2 from J, leaving 10 bases between them. Here the CDR3 DNA reads TGTGCCAGCAGCCCCTATGGCCCCTACAATGAGCAGTTCTTC. Translated, it gives CASSPYGPYNEQFF.

This rearrangement joins TRBV30 to TRBJ2-1; D unresolved. CDR3 length: 11 amino acids. The V gene lost 1 base and the J gene lost 8 bases, with 6 bases spanning the gap. Germline V gives CDR1 GTSNPN, CDR2 SVGIG (reference sequence). DNA for the CDR3: TGTGCCTGGAGTGAATTTTATGAGCAGTTCTTC. Translating gives CAWSEFYEQFF.

This clonotype showed up many times. The chain is built from TRBV6-5 and TRBJ2-2; the D call may be TRBD1 or TRBD2 (6 bases each). Trimming pared 2 bases from V and 2 bases from J, leaving 9 bases between. The germline CDR1 and CDR2 sequences are MNHEY and SVGAGI. CDR3 length: 15 residues. CDR3 sequence: CASSYGGGNTGELFF. CDR3 bases: TGTGCCAGCAGTTACGGAGGGGGAAACACCGGGGAGCTGTTTTTT.

This chain uses TRBV5-5 with TRBJ1-5; TRBD1 aligns across 7 bases. Germline CDR1 reads SGHKS; CDR2 reads YYEKEE (reference sequence). V trimming: 4 bases; J trimming: 7 bases; junction bases outside the gene matches: 8. The CDR3 contains 14 residues. Here the CDR3 DNA reads TGTGCCAGCAGCCCAGGGGGGGTGGGCCAGCCCCAGCATTTT. Amino acid sequence: CASSPGGVGQPQHF.

This clonotype was counted a few times. The chain links TRBV21-1 to TRBJ2-1; TRBD1, as called in the table, went unchecked against the DNA. TRBV21-1 has pseudogene status. The CDR3 sequence is 14 residues long. CDR3 bases: TGTGCCAGCAGCCCGCGGACAGGGGAAAATGAGCAGTTCTTC. Its translation: CASSPRTGENEQFF.

The rearrangement links TRBV7-2 to TRBJ1-3, with D tentatively TRBD1 (5 bases). The germline CDR1 and CDR2 sequences are SGHTA and FQGNSA. The CDR3 has 15 residues. V lost 4 bases, J lost 0 bases, and 10 bases lay in between. In nucleotides, the CDR3 is TGTGCCAGCAGCTCCAGGGTTAGCTCTGGAAACACCATATATTTT. Encoded protein: CASSSRVSSGNTIYF.

This sequence joins TRBV6-5 and TRBJ1-2, with TRBD1 identical over 10 bases. V lost 6 bases and J lost 4; bases outside the gene matches: 8. The length of the CDR3 is 15 residues. From germline, CDR1 is MNHEY and CDR2 SVGAGI. The CDR3 here is CASSRQGAGSYGYTF. The CDR3 bases are TGTGCCAGCAGCCGACAGGGGGCGGGTAGCTATGGCTACACCTTC.

J is TRBJ2-5 and V is TRBV4-1; 10 positions agree with TRBD1. Germline V gene data show CDR1 as MGHRA and CDR2 as YSYEKL. V lost 1 base to trimming and J lost 4 bases; unmatched junction nucleotides: 6. CDR3 length: 16 residues. For the CDR3, the DNA is TGCGCCAGCAGCCAAGGACAGGGGGCGGGAGGAGAGACCCAGTACTTC. As protein: CASSQGQGAGGETQYF.

This clonotype has just a few counts. The rearrangement uses TRBV10-3 and TRBJ2-1, with 7 bases identical to TRBD2. With 6 bases clipped from V and 4 bases from J, the junction kept 9 bases outside the gene matches. The V gene's germline CDR1 is ENHRY and CDR2 SYGVKD. The CDR3 is made up of 15 amino acids. The DNA of the CDR3 is TGTGCCATCAGCTATACCGGGACTACATACAATGAGCAGTTCTTC. Amino acids: CAISYTGTTYNEQFF.

This clonotype turned up a few times. J is TRBJ2-1 and V is TRBV7-6; D might be TRBD1 or TRBD2, each matching 5 bases. The CDR3 contains 16 residues. CDR1 SGHVS and CDR2 FNYEAQ come from the germline V gene. The germline V and J ends were trimmed by 1 base and 3 bases, with 13 bases remaining between them. The CDR3 here is CASSLEGVGVYNEQFF. DNA of the CDR3: TGTGCCAGCAGCTTAGAAGGGGTGGGGGTCTACAATGAGCAGTTCTTC.

This chain uses TRBV5-6 with TRBJ2-4; the D gene is possibly TRBD2 (7 bases). Germline V gene lookup returns CDR1 SGHDT and CDR2 YYEEEE. This CDR3 spans 14 amino acids. V was clipped by 6 bases and J by 7 bases, with 17 bases between them. The CDR3 sequence is CASTQGGDSNIQYF. The CDR3 DNA is TGTGCCAGCACCCAAGGGGGGGATAGCAACATTCAGTACTTC.

The chain employs TRBV20-1 and TRBJ1-2, with D tentatively TRBD1 (5 bases). This CDR3 spans 16 amino acids. CDR1 is DFQATT, CDR2 SNEGSKA, per germline (reference sequence). Trimming stripped 2 bases from V and 1 base from J, with 17 bases between. CDR3 amino acids: CSARSSGGGINYGYTF. The CDR3 nucleotides are TGCAGTGCTAGATCCAGCGGGGGGGGAATTAACTATGGCTACACCTTC.

This clonotype showed up just a few times. The chain links TRBV12-3 or TRBV12-4 to TRBJ2-1; unclear D gene. Trimming pared 4 bases from V and 8 bases from J, leaving 9 bases between. The CDR3 contains 12 residues. The CDR3 protein is CASSYQIDEQFF. For the CDR3, the DNA is TGTGCCAGCAGTTACCAGATTGATGAGCAGTTCTTC.

This clonotype was observed a handful of times. The genes are TRBV9 and TRBJ2-5; the D call may be TRBD1 or TRBD2 (6 bases each). The CDR3 is 14 amino acids. Trimming removed 3 bases from V and 5 bases from J, with 14 bases in between. Germline assignment: CDR1 SGDLS and CDR2 YYNGEE. The chain's CDR3 is CASSATGAQETQYF. DNA for the CDR3: TGTGCCAGCAGCGCAACGGGGGCCCAGGAGACCCAGTACTTC.

This clonotype was seen more than once but under ten times. This rearrangement joins TRBV12-3 or TRBV12-4 to TRBJ2-3; D assignment may be TRBD1 or TRBD2 (5 bases each). CDR3 size: 15 residues. Trimming removed 5 bases from V and 1 base from J, with 13 bases in between. CDR3 protein: CASSEPGPRTDTQYF. In DNA form, the CDR3 reads TGTGCCAGCAGTGAGCCGGGACCTCGCACAGATACGCAGTATTTT.

The chain is built from TRBV10-3 and TRBJ2-7; D is unclear. Trimming took off 2 bases at V and 0 bases at J, with 8 bases between the two ends. Germline CDR1 is ENHRY and CDR2 is SYGVKD. There are 14 residues in the CDR3. The CDR3 spells CAISENVLSYEQYV. CDR3 nucleotide sequence: TGTGCCATCAGTGAGAATGTGCTCTCCTACGAGCAGTACGTC.

The J gene is TRBJ2-1, the V gene TRBV20-1, with D perhaps matching TRBD1 or TRBD2 (7 bases each). The CDR3 totals 12 residues. Germline loops: CDR1 DFQATT, CDR2 SNEGSKA (reference sequence). Trimming took off 6 bases at V and 8 bases at J, with 14 bases between the two ends. CDR3 nucleotides: TGCAGTGCCCGGGCAGGGGGGGATGAGCAGTTCTTC. Its translation is CSARAGGDEQFF.

The rearrangement uses TRBV20-1 and TRBJ2-5; 13 bases are shared with TRBD2. The CDR3 runs to 16 residues. The V gene's germline CDR1 is DFQATT and CDR2 SNEGSKA (reference sequence). Unmatched junction bases numbered 5, after V lost 0 bases and J lost 4 bases. CDR3 DNA: TGCAGTGCTAGAGATACTAGCGGGGGGGCCGCAGAGACCCAGTACTTC. Protein sequence: CSARDTSGGAAETQYF.

This chain joins TRBV11-2 and TRBJ1-1; D remains unclear. V gave up 3 bases and J gave up 11 bases, with 13 bases separating them. The CDR3 is 12 residues long. In germline, CDR1 is SGHAT, CDR2 FQNNGV. CDR3 region: CASSFSLSPAFF. The CDR3 DNA follows: TGTGCCAGCAGCTTTTCCCTATCGCCGGCTTTCTTT.

The rearrangement uses TRBV18 and TRBJ2-1, with D tentatively TRBD1 or TRBD2 (5 bases each). Germline V gene sequence: CDR1 KGHSH, CDR2 LQKENI. V lost 3 bases to trimming and J lost 7 bases, with 13 bases between them. CDR3 length: 14 amino acids. CDR3 nucleotide sequence: TGTGCCAGCTCACCGGGGCAACTAGGTAATGAGCAGTTCTTC. Translation gives CASSPGQLGNEQFF.